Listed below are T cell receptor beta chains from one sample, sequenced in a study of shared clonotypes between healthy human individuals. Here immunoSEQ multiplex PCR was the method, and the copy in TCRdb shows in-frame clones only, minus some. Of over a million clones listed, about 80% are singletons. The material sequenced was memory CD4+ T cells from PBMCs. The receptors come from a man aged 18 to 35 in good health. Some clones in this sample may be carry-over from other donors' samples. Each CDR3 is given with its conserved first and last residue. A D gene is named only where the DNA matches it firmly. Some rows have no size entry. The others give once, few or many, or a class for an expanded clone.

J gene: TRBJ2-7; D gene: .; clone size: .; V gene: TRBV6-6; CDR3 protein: CASSLKGTNSAF; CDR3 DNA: TGTGCCAGCAGCCTCAAAGGGACCAACTCTGCCTTC
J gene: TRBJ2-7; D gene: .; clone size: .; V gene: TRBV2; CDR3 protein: CASSPDSGEQYF; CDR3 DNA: TGTGCCAGCAGTCCAGACAGCGGCGAGCAGTACTTC
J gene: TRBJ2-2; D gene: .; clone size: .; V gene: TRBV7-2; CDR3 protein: CASSLSAGITGELFF; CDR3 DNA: TGTGCCAGCAGCTTATCTGCGGGAATCACCGGGGAGCTGTTTTTT
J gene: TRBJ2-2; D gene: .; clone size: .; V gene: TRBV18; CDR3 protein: CASSLQNTGELFF; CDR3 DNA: TGTGCCAGCTCTTTACAGAACACCGGGGAGCTGTTTTTT
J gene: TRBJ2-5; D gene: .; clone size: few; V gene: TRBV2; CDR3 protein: CASSEAAGKETQYF; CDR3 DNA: TGTGCCAGCAGTGAAGCGGCGGGGAAAGAGACCCAGTACTTC
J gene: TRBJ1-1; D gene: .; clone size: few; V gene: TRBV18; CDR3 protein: CASSRATRNTEAFF; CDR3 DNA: TGTGCCAGCTCCCGGGCGACACGAAACACTGAAGCTTTCTTT
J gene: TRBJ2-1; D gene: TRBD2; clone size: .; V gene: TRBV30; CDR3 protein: CAWLAGGPWNEQFF; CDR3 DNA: TGTGCCTGGCTAGCGGGAGGGCCGTGGAATGAGCAGTTCTTC
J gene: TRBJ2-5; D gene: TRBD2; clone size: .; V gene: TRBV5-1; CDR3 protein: CASSYLAGTSQETQYF; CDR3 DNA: TGCGCCAGCAGCTATCTCGCCGGGACTAGCCAAGAGACCCAGTACTTC
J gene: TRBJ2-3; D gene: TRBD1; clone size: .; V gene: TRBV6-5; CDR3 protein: CASSKSDRGDTQYF; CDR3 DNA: TGTGCCAGCAGTAAATCGGACAGGGGGGATACGCAGTATTTT
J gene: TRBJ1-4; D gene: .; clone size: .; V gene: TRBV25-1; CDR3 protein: CASRLPGNEKLFF; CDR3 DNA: TGTGCCAGCAGGCTCCCCGGAAATGAAAAACTGTTTTTT
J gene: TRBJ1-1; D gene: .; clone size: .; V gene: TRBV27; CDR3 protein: CASSFGLNKAADEAFF; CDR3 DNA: TGTGCCAGCAGTTTCGGTCTAAACAAAGCGGCTGATGAAGCTTTCTTT
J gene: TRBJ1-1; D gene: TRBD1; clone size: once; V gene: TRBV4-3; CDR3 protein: CASSRNAANRGPLAMNTEAFF; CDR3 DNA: TGCGCCAGCAGCCGAAATGCGGCGAACAGGGGGCCACTCGCTATGAACACTGAAGCTTTCTTT
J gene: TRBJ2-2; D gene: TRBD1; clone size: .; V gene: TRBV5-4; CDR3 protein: CASFNGIQGANTGELFF; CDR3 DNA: TGTGCCAGCTTTAACGGGATCCAGGGGGCGAACACCGGGGAGCTGTTTTTT
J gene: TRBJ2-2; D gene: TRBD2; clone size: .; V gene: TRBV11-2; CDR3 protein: CASSPSLAGVVGELFF; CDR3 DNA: TGTGCCAGCAGCCCATCTTTAGCGGGAGTTGTCGGGGAGCTGTTTTTT
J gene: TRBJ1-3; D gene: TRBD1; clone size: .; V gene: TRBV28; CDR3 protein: CASSPTGALSGNTIYF; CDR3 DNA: TGTGCCAGCAGCCCGACAGGGGCCCTCTCTGGAAACACCATATATTTT
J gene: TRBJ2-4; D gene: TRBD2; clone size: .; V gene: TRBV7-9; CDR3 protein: CASRPAGENIQYF; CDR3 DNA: TGTGCCAGCAGGCCCGCGGGGGAAAACATTCAGTACTTC
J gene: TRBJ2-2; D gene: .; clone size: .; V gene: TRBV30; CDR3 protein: CAWRRGFGELFF; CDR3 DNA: TGTGCCTGGAGACGGGGATTCGGGGAGCTGTTTTTT
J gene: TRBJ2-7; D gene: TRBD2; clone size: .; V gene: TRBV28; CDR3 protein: CASSLGGAGGFYEQYF; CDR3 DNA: TGTGCCAGCAGTTTAGGAGGAGCGGGAGGTTTCTACGAGCAGTACTTC
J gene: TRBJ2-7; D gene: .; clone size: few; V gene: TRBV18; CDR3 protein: CASSPLGYEQYF; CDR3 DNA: TGTGCCAGCTCACCATTGGGCTACGAGCAGTACTTC
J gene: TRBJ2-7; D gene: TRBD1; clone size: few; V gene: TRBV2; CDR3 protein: CASRDRGLSEQYF; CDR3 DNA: TGTGCCAGTCGGGACAGGGGGCTTTCCGAGCAGTACTTC
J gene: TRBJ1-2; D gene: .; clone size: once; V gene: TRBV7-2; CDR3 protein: CASRVPGEGGYTF; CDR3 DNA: TGTGCCAGCAGAGTACCCGGGGAGGGTGGCTACACCTTC
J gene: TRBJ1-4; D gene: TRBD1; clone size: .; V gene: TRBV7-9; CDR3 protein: CASSSAGQGDNEKLFF; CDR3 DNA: TGTGCCAGCAGCTCCGCCGGGCAGGGGGATAATGAAAAACTGTTTTTT
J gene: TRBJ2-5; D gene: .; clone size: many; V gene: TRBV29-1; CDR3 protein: CSVLGQERETQYF; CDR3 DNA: TGCAGCGTCCTCGGTCAGGAGCGAGAGACCCAGTACTTC
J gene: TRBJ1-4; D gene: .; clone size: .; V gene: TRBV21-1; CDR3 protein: CASSKVGTGPPTNEKLFF; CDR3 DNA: TGTGCCAGCAGCAAAGTTGGGACAGGGCCCCCAACTAATGAAAAACTGTTTTTT
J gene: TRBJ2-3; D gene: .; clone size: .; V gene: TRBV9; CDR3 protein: CASSVAVLEGDTQYF; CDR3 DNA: TGTGCCAGCAGCGTAGCGGTTCTTGAGGGCGATACGCAGTATTTT
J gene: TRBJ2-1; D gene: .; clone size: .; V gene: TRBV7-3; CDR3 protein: CASSLTASASYNEQFF; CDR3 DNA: TGTGCCAGCAGCTTAACGGCTAGCGCCTCCTACAATGAGCAGTTCTTC
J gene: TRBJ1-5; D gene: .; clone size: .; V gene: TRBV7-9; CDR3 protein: CARKQGPSNQPQHF; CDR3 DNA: TGTGCCAGGAAGCAGGGACCTAGCAATCAGCCCCAGCATTTT
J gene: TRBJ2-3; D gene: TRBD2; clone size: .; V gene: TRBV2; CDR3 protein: CASSEVGLAGDTQYF; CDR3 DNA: TGTGCCAGCAGTGAAGTAGGACTAGCAGGAGATACGCAGTATTTT
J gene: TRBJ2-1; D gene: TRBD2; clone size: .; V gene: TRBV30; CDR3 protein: CAWSVGAGGSPFF; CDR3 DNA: TGTGCCTGGAGTGTAGGCGCGGGAGGGTCCCCGTTCTTC
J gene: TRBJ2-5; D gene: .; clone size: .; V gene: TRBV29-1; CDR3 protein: CSVEGSQETQYF; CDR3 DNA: TGCAGCGTTGAGGGCAGTCAAGAGACCCAGTACTTC
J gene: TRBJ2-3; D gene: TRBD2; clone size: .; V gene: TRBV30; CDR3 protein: CAWSPSSGSRGTQYF; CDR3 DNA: TGTGCCTGGAGCCCGAGCAGCGGGAGCCGGGGTACGCAGTATTTT
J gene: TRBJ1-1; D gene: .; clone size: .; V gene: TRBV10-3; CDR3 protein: CAISPIPGAMNTEAFF; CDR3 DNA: TGTGCCATCAGTCCGATTCCCGGGGCTATGAACACTGAAGCTTTCTTT
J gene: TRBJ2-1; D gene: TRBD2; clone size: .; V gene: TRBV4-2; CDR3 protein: CASSQVVVAGDPYNEQFF; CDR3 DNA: TGTGCCAGCAGCCAAGTCGTAGTAGCGGGAGATCCCTACAATGAGCAGTTCTTC
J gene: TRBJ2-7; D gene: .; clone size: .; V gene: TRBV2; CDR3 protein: CASSVDLTEQYF; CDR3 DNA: TGTGCCAGCAGTGTAGATTTGACGGAGCAGTACTTC
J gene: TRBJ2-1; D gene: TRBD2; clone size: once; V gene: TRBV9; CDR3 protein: CASSVTRTSGNNEQFF; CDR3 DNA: TGTGCCAGCAGCGTAACCCGGACTAGCGGGAATAATGAGCAGTTCTTC
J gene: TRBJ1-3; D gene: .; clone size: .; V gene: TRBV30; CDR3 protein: CAWSWKGTLGNTIYF; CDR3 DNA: TGTGCCTGGAGTTGGAAGGGAACCCTTGGAAACACCATATATTTT
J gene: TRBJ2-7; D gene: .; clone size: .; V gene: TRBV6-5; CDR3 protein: CASSYPSQTKGEQYF; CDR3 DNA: TGTGCCAGCAGTTACCCATCACAGACCAAAGGGGAGCAGTACTTC
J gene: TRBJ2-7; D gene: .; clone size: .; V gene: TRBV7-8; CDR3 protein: CASSLSRALFYEQYF; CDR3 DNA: TGTGCCAGCAGCCTGTCCCGGGCCCTCTTTTACGAGCAGTACTTC
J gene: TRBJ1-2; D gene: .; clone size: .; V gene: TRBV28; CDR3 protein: CASRSDSLRGYTF; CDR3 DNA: TGTGCCAGCAGGTCCGACAGTCTCCGTGGCTACACCTTC
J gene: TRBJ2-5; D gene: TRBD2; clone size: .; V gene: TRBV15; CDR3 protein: CATSRGTSGREETQYF; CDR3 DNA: TGTGCCACCAGCAGGGGGACTAGCGGGAGGGAAGAGACCCAGTACTTC
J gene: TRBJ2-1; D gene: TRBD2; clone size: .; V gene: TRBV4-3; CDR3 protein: CASSQYTGTSGYNEQFF; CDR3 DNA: TGCGCCAGCAGCCAGTATACCGGGACTAGCGGCTACAATGAGCAGTTCTTC
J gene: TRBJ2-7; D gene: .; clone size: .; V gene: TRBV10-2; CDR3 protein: CASSEAGATSYEQYF; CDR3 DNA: TGCGCCAGCAGTGAGGCAGGGGCGACCTCCTACGAGCAGTACTTC
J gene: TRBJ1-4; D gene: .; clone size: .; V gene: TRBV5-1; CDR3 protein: CASSPLVGEDEKLFF; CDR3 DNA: TGCGCCAGCAGCCCGCTGGTAGGGGAGGATGAAAAACTGTTTTTT
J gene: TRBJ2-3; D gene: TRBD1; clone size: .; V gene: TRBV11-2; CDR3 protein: CASSLSTGVTGTGDTQYF; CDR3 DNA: TGTGCCAGCAGCTTATCTACAGGGGTTACGGGTACCGGAGATACGCAGTATTTT
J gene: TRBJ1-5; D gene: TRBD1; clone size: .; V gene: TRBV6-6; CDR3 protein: CASSFETGAPQPQHF; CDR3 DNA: TGTGCCAGCAGTTTTGAGACAGGGGCTCCTCAGCCCCAGCATTTT
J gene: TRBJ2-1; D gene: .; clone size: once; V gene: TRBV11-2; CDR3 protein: CASRPGPASYNEQFF; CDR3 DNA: TGTGCCAGCAGGCCCGGGCCGGCCTCCTACAATGAGCAGTTCTTC
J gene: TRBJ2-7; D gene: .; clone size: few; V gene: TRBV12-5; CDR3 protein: CASGLVQEGAYEQYF; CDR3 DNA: TGTGCTAGTGGTTTGGTACAGGAGGGTGCCTACGAGCAGTACTTC
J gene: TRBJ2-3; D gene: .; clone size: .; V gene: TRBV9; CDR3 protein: CASSVARLGGAFITDTQYF; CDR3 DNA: TGTGCCAGCAGCGTAGCTCGTTTGGGGGGCGCTTTTATCACAGATACGCAGTATTTT
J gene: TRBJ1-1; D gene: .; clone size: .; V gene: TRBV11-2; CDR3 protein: CASSLGSPTEAFF; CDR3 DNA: TGTGCCAGCAGCTTAGGGTCCCCCACTGAAGCTTTCTTT
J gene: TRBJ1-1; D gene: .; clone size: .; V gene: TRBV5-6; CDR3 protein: CASTLWAGEPEAFF; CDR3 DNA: TGTGCCAGCACCCTTTGGGCGGGGGAGCCTGAAGCTTTCTTT
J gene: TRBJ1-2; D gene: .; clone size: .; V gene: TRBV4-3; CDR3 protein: CASSQDTQADYGYTF; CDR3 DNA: TGCGCCAGCAGCCAAGATACCCAGGCGGACTATGGCTACACCTTC
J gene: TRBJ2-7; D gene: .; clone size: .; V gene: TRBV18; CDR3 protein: CASSPSSYEQYF; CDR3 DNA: TGTGCCAGCTCCCCTAGCTCCTACGAGCAGTACTTC
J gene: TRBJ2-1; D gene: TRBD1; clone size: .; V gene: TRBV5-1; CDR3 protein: CASSQGQYKAGEQFF; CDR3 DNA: TGCGCCAGCAGCCAGGGACAGTACAAGGCAGGTGAGCAGTTCTTC
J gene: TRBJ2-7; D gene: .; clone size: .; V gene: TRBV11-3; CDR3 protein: CASSLASGGVYEQYF; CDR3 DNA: TGTGCCAGCAGTTTAGCAAGCGGAGGCGTCTACGAGCAGTACTTC